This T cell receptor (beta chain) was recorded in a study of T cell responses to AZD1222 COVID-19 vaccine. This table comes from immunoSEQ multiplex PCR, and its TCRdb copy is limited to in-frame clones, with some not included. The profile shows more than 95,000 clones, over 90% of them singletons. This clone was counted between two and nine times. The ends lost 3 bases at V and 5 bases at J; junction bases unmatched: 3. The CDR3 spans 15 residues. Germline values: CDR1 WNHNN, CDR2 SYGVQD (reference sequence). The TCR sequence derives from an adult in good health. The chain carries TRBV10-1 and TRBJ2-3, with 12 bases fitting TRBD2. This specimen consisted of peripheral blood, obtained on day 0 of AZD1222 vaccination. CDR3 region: CASSELAGGKDTQYF. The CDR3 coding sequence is TGCGCCAGCAGTGAACTAGCGGGAGGAAAAGATACGCAGTATTTT.